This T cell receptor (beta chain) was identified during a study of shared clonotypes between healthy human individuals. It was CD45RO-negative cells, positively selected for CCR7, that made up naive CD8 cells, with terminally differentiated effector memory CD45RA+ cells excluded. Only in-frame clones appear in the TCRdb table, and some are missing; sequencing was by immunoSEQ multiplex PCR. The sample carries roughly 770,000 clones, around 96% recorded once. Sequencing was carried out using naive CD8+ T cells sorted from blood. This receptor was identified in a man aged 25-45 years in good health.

The CDR3 loop reads CASSLYGSVQETQYF. CDR3 nucleotides: TGTGCCAGCAGCTTATATGGGTCTGTCCAAGAGACCCAGTACTTC. The V gene is TRBV7-6, the J gene TRBJ2-5; D is uncertain. Trimming stripped 2 bases from V and 1 base from J, with 11 bases between. The CDR3 runs 15 residues. CDR1 and CDR2 from the germline V gene are SGHVS and FNYEAQ.